This TCR beta chain is drawn from a study of human T cells and chemical hapten exposure. Study-level background: Small discrepancies in pooled library volume mainly accounted for the varying TCR yields per sample. Study-wide points: TCRs above 1 in 1000 frequency did not change with DPC sensitization.

RNA extraction used unfractionated whole blood as the source of total RNA. Each CDR3 protein is one row after TCRdb ran MiXCR on the 5' RACE reads. The sample has 110,000 or so distinct CDR3 sequences; 15% to 20% are singletons. The CDR3 consists of 13 residues. CDR1 is MNHEY and CDR2 is SMNVEV in the germline V gene (reference sequence). Between the trimmed V and J ends, which lost 8 bases and 3 bases, there was a span of 11 bases. This clonotype was seen a few times. Its target is unknown. The clonotype was recovered from a human donor in good health. The chain combines TRBV27 with TRBJ1-5; the D is unclear. As DNA, the CDR3 is TGTGCCAGCGGCAAAGTATCCAATCAGCCCCAGCATTTT. This translates into CASGKVSNQPQHF.